This entry concerns a single T cell receptor beta chain. The data originate from a study of neurological immune-mediated disorders. Trimming removed 1 base from V and 2 bases from J, with 15 bases in between. The length of the CDR3 is 16 residues. Germline assignment: CDR1 SGHDN and CDR2 FVKESK. Time point indicated: longitudinal time-point 2. TCRdb redid the calling of the 5' RACE reads with MiXCR, one entry per CDR3 protein. The table includes 65,000 to 95,000 distinct CDR3 sequences, approximately 5.8% detected once. The receptor was derived from a woman aged 55-69 years with multiple sclerosis. Sequenced: PBMCs. The chain combines TRBV14 with TRBJ2-7; no firm D call. CDR3 amino acids: CASSQALGLGTYEQYF. The CDR3 bases are TGTGCCAGCAGCCAAGCTCTCGGGTTGGGGACCTACGAGCAGTACTTC. Full variable domain (rest looked up from reference TRBV14 and TRBJ2-7): EAGVTQFPSHSVIEKGQTVTLRCDPISGHDNLYWYRRVMGKEIKFLLHFVKESKQDESGMPNNRFLAERTGGTYSTLKVQPAELEDSGVYFCASSQALGLGTYEQYFGPGTRLTVT.